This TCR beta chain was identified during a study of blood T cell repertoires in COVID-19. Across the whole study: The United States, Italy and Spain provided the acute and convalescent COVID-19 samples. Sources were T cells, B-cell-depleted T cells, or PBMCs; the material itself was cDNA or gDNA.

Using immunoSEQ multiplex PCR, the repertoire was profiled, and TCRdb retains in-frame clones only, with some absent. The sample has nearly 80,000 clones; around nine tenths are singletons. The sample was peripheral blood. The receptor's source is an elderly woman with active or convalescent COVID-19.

The CDR3 DNA follows: TGTGCCAGCAGCCCTGGAGCGGGACTATTCACAGATACGCAGTATTTT. Residues: CASSPGAGLFTDTQYF. The chain carries TRBV27 and TRBJ2-3, with 7 bases lining up with TRBD2. V lost 6 bases and J lost 2; bases outside the gene matches: 11. Germline V gives CDR1 MNHEY, CDR2 SMNVEV (reference sequence). This CDR3 is built from 16 residues.